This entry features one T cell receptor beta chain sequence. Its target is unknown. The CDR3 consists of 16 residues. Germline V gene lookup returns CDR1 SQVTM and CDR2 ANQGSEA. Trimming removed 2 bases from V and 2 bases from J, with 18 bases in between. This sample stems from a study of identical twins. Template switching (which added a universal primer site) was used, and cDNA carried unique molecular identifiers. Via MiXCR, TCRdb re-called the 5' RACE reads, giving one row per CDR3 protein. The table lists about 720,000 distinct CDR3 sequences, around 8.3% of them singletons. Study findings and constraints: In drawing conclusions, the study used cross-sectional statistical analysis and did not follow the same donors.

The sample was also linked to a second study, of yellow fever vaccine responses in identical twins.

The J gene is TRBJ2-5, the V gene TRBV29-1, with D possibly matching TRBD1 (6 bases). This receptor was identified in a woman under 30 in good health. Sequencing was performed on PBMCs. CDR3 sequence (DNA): TGCAGCGTTGAACCTCGGACAGAGGGGTTACAAGAGACCCAGTACTTC. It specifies CSVEPRTEGLQETQYF.